Following are 15 T cell receptor beta chains from one sample sequenced in a study of shared clonotypes between healthy human individuals. Sequenced by immunoSEQ multiplex PCR; TCRdb stores in-frame clones only, minus some. Found here are millions of clones, 85% to 95% of them singletons; the top ten hold 0.1% to 0.15%. The specimen sequenced was naive CD4+ T cells sorted from blood. Subset denoted: CD45RA+ positively selected. The source of these receptors is a man between 18 and 35 years old in good health.

This chain joins TRBV2 and TRBJ2-1, with a weak D call TRBD1 (5 bases). Germline assignment: CDR1 SNHLY and CDR2 FYNNEI. There are 15 residues in the CDR3. Trimming left V 1 base short and J 4 bases short, with 11 bases between. The CDR3, as DNA: TGTGCCAGCAGTGAAGGACAGCCCGGGTACAATGAGCAGTTCTTC. It is translated as CASSEGQPGYNEQFF. Looking up the rest from reference TRBV2 and TRBJ2-1 gives the full variable domain: EPEVTQTPSHQVTQMGQEVILRCVPISNHLYFYWYRQILGQKVEFLVSFYNNEISEKSEIFDDQFSVERPDGSNFTLKIRSTKLEDSAMYFCASSEGQPGYNEQFFGPGTRLTVL.

This clone has just one count. The CDR3 DNA is TGCGCCAGCAGCTCCGGGGCCTCGAACACCGGGGAGCTGTTTTTT. Translating gives CASSSGASNTGELFF. The chain combines TRBV5-1 with TRBJ2-2; D possibly uses TRBD1 or TRBD2 (5 bases each). Per the germline V gene, CDR1 is SGHRS and CDR2 is YFSETQ. With 3 bases removed from V and 0 bases from J, the gap between germline ends came to 9 bases. The CDR3 sequence is 15 residues long.

This clone was seen more than once but under ten times. The same CDR3 arises from other DNA sequences in this sample as well. V is TRBV25-1 and J is TRBJ1-5; D not certain. The CDR3 is 12 amino acids. V lost 2 bases and J lost 4, with 3 bases in between. CDR1 is MGHDK and CDR2 is SYGVNS in the germline V gene. As DNA, the CDR3 is TGTGCCAGCAGTGAAGGTAATCAGCCCCAGCATTTT. Its protein is CASSEGNQPQHF.

The rearrangement joins TRBV6-5 to TRBJ2-1; a possible D gene is TRBD1 (6 bases). The CDR3 is 14 residues long. Germline-derived CDR1 and CDR2 are MNHEY and SVGAGI. Deletions cut 2 bases from V and 10 bases from J, with 15 bases between. The CDR3 nucleotides read TGTGCCAGCAGTTACCCCACGAGGGGGAACGAGCAGTTCTTC. Encoded protein: CASSYPTRGNEQFF.

As concerns this clone: The same CDR3 can be traced to other DNA sequences in this sample. The chain employs TRBV5-1 and TRBJ1-3, with TRBD1 as a possible D gene (5 bases). Germline CDR1 is SGHRS and CDR2 is YFSETQ. Trimming removed 2 bases at V and 0 bases at J, with 9 bases between. CDR3 length: 15 residues. The CDR3 region has the DNA TGCGCCAGCAGCTTAACAGGCCTCTCTGGAAACACCATATATTTT. It translates to CASSLTGLSGNTIYF.

The chain is built from TRBV9 and TRBJ2-7, with no clear D. V lost 4 bases and J lost 0, with 14 bases in between. The CDR3 is 15 residues long. The germline gives CDR1 SGDLS, CDR2 YYNGEE. The CDR3, as DNA: TGTGCCAGCAGCCCAGGCCGGTTCTACTCCTACGAGCAGTACTTC. Its translation is CASSPGRFYSYEQYF.

A remark on this clone: This sample also contains other DNA sequences that code for the same CDR3. This chain links TRBV6-6 with TRBJ2-5; no reliable D call. V was clipped by 4 bases and J by 5 bases, with 8 bases between them. CDR1 and CDR2 from the germline V gene are MNHNY and SVGAGI (reference sequence). The CDR3 consists of 12 residues. This CDR3 is CASSSSAETQYF. CDR3 coding DNA: TGTGCCAGCAGTTCATCGGCGGAGACCCAGTACTTC.

Comment on this clone: The same CDR3 arises from other DNA sequences in this sample as well. The V and J genes are TRBV30 and TRBJ2-3; D ambiguous. The germline V and J ends were trimmed by 0 bases and 5 bases, with 9 bases remaining between them. The CDR3 has 13 residues. Germline V gives CDR1 GTSNPN, CDR2 SVGIG (reference sequence). For the CDR3, the DNA is TGTGCCTGGAGTGTACTCCGTAAAGATACGCAGTATTTT. It encodes CAWSVLRKDTQYF.

This chain uses TRBV6-5 with TRBJ2-6, with D unclear. The CDR3 extends over 16 amino acids. Trimming pared 0 bases from V and 3 bases from J, leaving 9 bases between. CDR1 MNHEY and CDR2 SVGAGI come from the germline V gene. The CDR3 nucleotides read TGTGCCAGCAGTTACTCCACAACTTTTGGGGCCAACGTCCTGACTTTC. The encoded protein is CASSYSTTFGANVLTF.

This clone was detected once. This chain joins TRBV19 and TRBJ2-7; the D gene could be TRBD1 or TRBD2 (7 bases each). The CDR3 contains 15 residues. Germline CDR1 and CDR2: LNHDA and SQIVND (reference sequence). Trimming stripped 7 bases from V and 0 bases from J, with 16 bases between. The CDR3 loop is CASKPREGASYEQYF. The CDR3, as DNA: TGTGCCAGTAAACCAAGGGAGGGGGCCTCCTACGAGCAGTACTTC.

The V gene is TRBV7-2, the J gene TRBJ1-5; 7 bases are shared with TRBD1. The CDR3 runs 15 residues. Losses at the gene ends were 2 bases for V and 5 bases for J; bases not matched to a gene: 6. Germline CDR1 is SGHTA and CDR2 is FQGNSA. The CDR3 DNA sequence: TGTGCCAGCAGCTTAAGGCAGGGGGAGCATCAGCCCCAGCATTTT. Encoded protein: CASSLRQGEHQPQHF.

V gene TRBV5-6 combines with J gene TRBJ1-1; no clear D gene. The CDR3 is 15 residues long. V gave up 1 base and J gave up 0 bases, with 10 bases separating them. Germline assignment: CDR1 SGHDT and CDR2 YYEEEE. CDR3 in amino acids: CASSLWGEMNTEAFF. CDR3 coding DNA: TGTGCCAGCAGCTTGTGGGGAGAGATGAACACTGAAGCTTTCTTT.

This chain links TRBV28 with TRBJ1-5; 8 nucleotides line up with TRBD1. The CDR3 has 15 residues. Germline CDR1 MDHEN, CDR2 SYDVKM. The trim removed 7 bases at V and 0 bases at J, leaving 5 bases unmatched. For the CDR3, the DNA is TGTGCCAGCATTCAGGGGGCCCTTAGCAATCAGCCCCAGCATTTT. This gives the protein CASIQGALSNQPQHF.

This rearrangement joins TRBV5-4 to TRBJ1-3, with D unclear. The V end lost 3 bases, the J end lost 4 bases, and 11 bases lay between the germline ends. CDR1 SGHNT and CDR2 YYREEE come from the germline V gene (reference sequence). The CDR3 has 14 residues. CDR3 sequence (DNA): TGTGCCAGCAGCTCCTGGACTGAAGGAAACACCATATATTTT. Translating gives CASSSWTEGNTIYF.

CDR3 bases: TGTGCCTGGCGACTAGCGGGAGCGACCTACGAGCAGTACTTC. Residues: CAWRLAGATYEQYF. The rearrangement links TRBV30 to TRBJ2-7; 12 nucleotides agree with TRBD2. The V gene's germline CDR1 is GTSNPN and CDR2 SVGIG (reference sequence). The CDR3 contains 14 residues. After removal of 5 bases from V and 2 bases from J, the junction contained 4 bases not matched to a gene.